The 20 T cell receptor beta chains in this list originate from one sample, sequenced in a study of blood T cells in healthy people across ages. Then a second PCR, running roughly 7 to 11 cycles, was carried out with a sample-barcoded 5' primer and a J-beta primer mix. One entry per CDR3 protein results from TCRdb running MiXCR on the 5' RACE reads. The table lists fewer than 2,000,000 distinct CDR3 sequences, around 40% of them singletons, with more than 20% in the top ten. Sequencing was done on a sample of blood. These receptors were obtained from a human donor in good health.

This clonotype was observed a few times. J is TRBJ1-1 and V is TRBV6-2 or TRBV6-3, with 10 bases fitting TRBD1. V lost 5 bases, J lost 5 bases, and 20 bases stayed unmatched. Germline V gives CDR1 MNHEY, CDR2 SVGEGT. The CDR3 length is 19 residues. The CDR3 reads CASSLPTGGLELRETEAFF. DNA of the CDR3: TGTGCCAGCAGTCTCCCGACAGGGGGCTTGGAATTAAGGGAGACTGAAGCTTTCTTT.

This rearrangement joins TRBV27 to TRBJ1-1, with D perhaps matching TRBD1 (5 bases). V was clipped by 10 bases and J by 0 bases, with 15 bases between them. The CDR3 totals 14 residues. Germline CDR1 reads MNHEY; CDR2 reads SMNVEV (reference sequence). CDR3 amino acids: CANRMDGLNTEAFF. DNA for the CDR3: TGTGCCAACAGGATGGACGGACTGAACACTGAAGCTTTCTTT.

J is TRBJ2-1 and V is TRBV4-1; TRBD1 matches at 10 bases. V was clipped by 3 bases and J by 7 bases; unmatched bases: 9. CDR1 MGHRA and CDR2 YSYEKL come from the germline V gene. The CDR3 has 16 residues. In nucleotides, the CDR3 is TGCGCCAGCAGCCAGACCGGGACAGGGGTGAAGAATGAGCAGTTCTTC. Protein sequence: CASSQTGTGVKNEQFF.

V and J are TRBV6-2 or TRBV6-3 and TRBJ2-7; 8 bases line up with TRBD1. The V gene end was trimmed by 6 bases and the J gene end by 2 bases; junction bases not matched to a gene: 6. This CDR3 comprises 14 residues. The germline gives CDR1 MNHEY, CDR2 SVGEGT. In DNA form, the CDR3 reads TGTGCCAGCAGACACTGGACAGGGACCTACGAGCAGTACTTC. Translating it yields CASRHWTGTYEQYF.

This clonotype was counted only a few times. The V and J genes are TRBV4-1 and TRBJ2-2; 7 positions match TRBD1. The CDR3 runs 17 residues. V was clipped by 0 bases and J by 4 bases; unmatched bases: 8. The germline CDR1 and CDR2 sequences are MGHRA and YSYEKL. The CDR3 region has the DNA TGCGCCAGCAGCCAAGAATTGACAGGGTGGCGCACCGGGGAGCTGTTTTTT. This translates into CASSQELTGWRTGELFF.

This clonotype has just a few counts. Relative to the germline gene, one junction end is altered; a read error may explain this. J is TRBJ2-5 and V is TRBV20-1; D remains unclear. CDR1 is DFQATT, CDR2 SNEGSKA, per germline (reference sequence). The CDR3 covers 11 residues. The CDR3 loop reads CSWLLQGTQYF. The CDR3 nucleotides read TGCAGTTGGCTGCTCCAAGGGACCCAGTACTTC.

This chain joins TRBV11-2 and TRBJ2-1; weak D call: TRBD2 (6 bases). The CDR3 extends over 15 amino acids. The V gene's germline CDR1 is SGHAT and CDR2 FQNNGV. V lost 3 bases, J lost 5 bases, and 14 bases lay in between. CDR3 nucleotides: TGTGCCAGCAGCTTTTCCGGACTATACCACAATGAGCAGTTCTTC. Its protein is CASSFSGLYHNEQFF.

Comment on this clonotype: One end of the junction fails to match germline, which may point to a read error. This sequence joins TRBV5-6 and TRBJ2-1; weak D call: TRBD2 (5 bases). The CDR3 covers 14 residues. The germline V gene has CDR1 SGHDT and CDR2 YYEEEE. This CDR3 is CASSLVAGANGQFF. The CDR3 DNA sequence: TGTGCCAGCAGCTTGGTTGCGGGCGCGAATGGGCAGTTCTTC. Complete variable domain (other parts from reference TRBV5-6 and TRBJ2-1): DAGVTQSPTHLIKTRGQQVTLRCSPKSGHDTVSWYQQALGQGPQFIFQYYEEEERQRGNFPDRFSGHQFPNYSSELNVNALLLGDSALYLCASSLVAGANGQFFGPGTRLTVL.

This clonotype was recorded a few times. The V and J genes are TRBV4-1 and TRBJ2-7, with D perhaps TRBD2 (6 bases). The V end lost 3 bases, the J end lost 7 bases, and 16 bases lay between the germline ends. This CDR3 is 14 amino acids long. The germline V gene encodes CDR1 MGHRA and CDR2 YSYEKL. CDR3 coding DNA: TGCGCCAGCAGCCATCCAGGGCATGGGGGGGAGCAGTACTTC. Protein: CASSHPGHGGEQYF.

This rearrangement joins TRBV3-1 to TRBJ2-1; the D is unclear. The CDR3 has 15 residues. Germline V gene sequence: CDR1 LGHDT, CDR2 YNNKEL (reference sequence). V was trimmed by 0 bases and J by 2 bases, leaving 8 bases between them. Here the CDR3 DNA reads TGTGCCAGCAGCCAAGATTTGGGCCCCTACAATGAGCAGTTCTTC. Translation gives CASSQDLGPYNEQFF.

The gene calls are TRBV27 and TRBJ2-1, with 7 bases matching TRBD2. The V gene end was trimmed by 5 bases and the J gene end by 4 bases; junction bases not matched to a gene: 11. The CDR3 is 16 amino acids. Germline V gives CDR1 MNHEY, CDR2 SMNVEV (reference sequence). The CDR3 region is CASSPHALALYNEQFF. In nucleotides, the CDR3 is TGTGCCAGCAGTCCGCACGCACTAGCGCTGTACAATGAGCAGTTCTTC.

The chain employs TRBV29-1 and TRBJ1-2, with D tentatively TRBD1 (5 bases). Germline CDR1 reads SQVTM; CDR2 reads ANQGSEA. Trimming pared 1 base from V and 6 bases from J, leaving 18 bases between. The CDR3 loop spans 15 amino acids. CDR3 coding DNA: TGCAGCGTTGAAGCGGTCGACAGCGCGGGTGATGGCTACACCTTC. This gives the protein CSVEAVDSAGDGYTF. Full variable domain (rest looked up from reference TRBV29-1 and TRBJ1-2): SAVISQKPSRDICQRGTSLTIQCQVDSQVTMMFWYRQQPGQSLTLIATANQGSEATYESGFVIDKFPISRPNLTFSTLTVSNMSPEDSSIYLCSVEAVDSAGDGYTFGSGTRLTVV.

The J gene is TRBJ1-5, the V gene TRBV24-1; 9 bases align to TRBD1. The CDR3 consists of 17 residues. Trimming at V came to 5 bases and at J to 4 bases, leaving 11 bases not matched to a gene. Germline CDR1 and CDR2: KGHDR and SFDVKD. The CDR3 loop is CATSALRAGTGNQPQHF. CDR3 DNA: TGTGCCACCAGTGCCCTCCGGGCTGGGACAGGGAATCAGCCCCAGCATTTT.

The CDR3 DNA sequence: TGTGCCAGCAGTTCCCGGGACAGACCCTCACCCCTCCACTTT. This sequence encodes CASSSRDRPSPLHF. The chain carries TRBV12-3 or TRBV12-4 and TRBJ1-6; TRBD1 agrees at 7 bases. After removal of 4 bases from V and 10 bases from J, the junction contained 7 bases not matched to a gene. CDR3 length equals 14 residues.

The chain joins TRBV20-1 to TRBJ2-7, with a possible D match to TRBD1 (5 bases). The tail of the sequence fits TRBJ2-5 better, so the J call may be wrong. The germline V gene encodes CDR1 DFQATT and CDR2 SNEGSKA (reference sequence). This CDR3 has 12 amino acids. DNA of the CDR3: TGCAGTAGTGCATCAGGGCACGAGACCCAGTACTTC. Translation: CSSASGHETQYF.

The chain carries TRBV27 and TRBJ1-2, with D unclear. CDR1 and CDR2 (germline): MNHEY, SMNVEV (reference sequence). The CDR3 is made up of 17 amino acids. V was shortened by 0 bases and J by 5 bases, with 19 bases between the two germline ends. CDR3 sequence: CASSLSIVAGNFYGYTF. The CDR3 region has the DNA TGTGCCAGCAGTTTATCGATAGTTGCAGGAAACTTTTATGGCTACACCTTC.

The V and J genes are TRBV20-1 and TRBJ2-2; D uncertain. V was pared by 6 bases and J by 3 bases, with 11 bases between. This CDR3 contains 13 residues. In germline, CDR1 is DFQATT, CDR2 SNEGSKA (reference sequence). The CDR3 DNA sequence: TGCAGTGCAAGGATCAGATACACCGGGGAGCTGTTTTTT. Translated, it gives CSARIRYTGELFF.

The genes are TRBV3-1 and TRBJ1-2, with D unresolved. The CDR3 sequence is 13 residues long. The V and J ends lost 0 bases and 8 bases respectively, with 10 bases between them. Germline V gene sequence: CDR1 LGHDT, CDR2 YNNKEL (reference sequence). CDR3 sequence: CASSQERGAGYTF. Here the CDR3 DNA reads TGTGCCAGCAGCCAAGAGCGCGGCGCGGGCTACACCTTC.

The chain is built from TRBV6-2 or TRBV6-3 and TRBJ1-2; D uncertain. Looked up from germline, CDR1 is MNHEY and CDR2 is SVGEGT. The ends were cut back, 5 bases at V and 4 bases at J, with 8 bases in the middle. The CDR3 length is 12 residues. This chain's CDR3 is CASSPNSYGYTF. The CDR3 coding sequence is TGTGCCAGCAGTCCGAATAGCTATGGCTACACCTTC.

V gene TRBV7-2 combines with J gene TRBJ2-3; possible D gene TRBD2, 6 bases. CDR1 and CDR2 (germline): SGHTA, FQGNSA. There are 15 residues in the CDR3. Trimming left V 0 bases short and J 2 bases short, with 9 bases between. Written as DNA, the CDR3 is TGTGCCAGCAGCTTAGCCGCACTAGCCACAGATACGCAGTATTTT. This encodes CASSLAALATDTQYF. The variable domain in full, with the rest retrieved from reference TRBV7-2 and TRBJ2-3, is GAGVSQSPSNKVTEKGKDVELRCDPISGHTALYWYRQSLGQGLEFLIYFQGNSAPDKSGLPSDRFSAERTGGSVSTLTIQRTQQEDSAVYLCASSLAALATDTQYFGPGTRLTVL.